This entry lists 32 T cell receptor beta chains sequenced from one sample in a study of blood T cell repertoires in COVID-19. TCRdb's table, derived via immunoSEQ multiplex PCR, lists solely in-frame clones and lacks some. This sample has about 240,000 clones; around four fifths occur once, and the top ten carry around 6.4%. Material for sequencing was peripheral blood. These receptors were collected from an older woman with active or convalescent COVID-19.

The chain is built from TRBV5-1 and TRBJ1-4, with 7 nucleotides matching TRBD1. J was trimmed by 3 bases and V by 5 bases; bases with no gene match: 16. The CDR3 sequence is 18 residues long. Germline lookup yields CDR1 SGHRS and CDR2 YFSETQ. The CDR3 DNA sequence: TGCGCCAGCAGGACCGGGACAGCGACCGGGTTTGCTAATGAAAAACTGTTTTTT. Translated: CASRTGTATGFANEKLFF.

This rearrangement joins TRBV25-1 to TRBJ2-1; 7 nucleotides line up with TRBD1. CDR3 length equals 16 residues. Trimming cost V 3 bases and J 4 bases; bases outside gene matches: 9. Germline V gene lookup returns CDR1 MGHDK and CDR2 SYGVNS. The CDR3 region has the DNA TGTGCCAGCAGTGACTCCGGGCAGGGGGTATACAATGAGCAGTTCTTC. It encodes CASSDSGQGVYNEQFF.

This clone has just one count. The chain joins TRBV9 to TRBJ2-5; D might be TRBD2 (5 bases). The V gene lost 4 bases and the J gene lost 5 bases, with 15 bases spanning the gap. In germline, CDR1 is SGDLS, CDR2 YYNGEE. This CDR3 region has 14 residues. The CDR3 bases are TGTGCCAGCAGCCCCCGGGGTAGGTCGGAGACCCAGTACTTC. It specifies CASSPRGRSETQYF.

V usage is TRBV18 and J usage is TRBJ2-6, with D maybe TRBD1 (6 bases). Germline CDR1 reads KGHSH; CDR2 reads LQKENI. V was cut by 1 base and J by 4 bases, with 14 bases left in between. The CDR3 sequence is 17 residues long. This CDR3 is CASSPQGRGTGANVLTF. CDR3 nucleotides: TGTGCCAGCTCACCACAGGGGCGAGGGACAGGGGCCAACGTCCTGACTTTC.

The chain employs TRBV7-3 and TRBJ1-6; 10 nucleotides line up with TRBD1. CDR3 length equals 15 residues. With V trimmed by 4 bases and J by 6 bases, 3 bases remained unmatched. CDR1 and CDR2 (germline): SGHTA, FQGTGA. As DNA, the CDR3 is TGTGCCAGCAGCTCCCGGACAGGGGGTAATTCACCCCTCCACTTT. Translation: CASSSRTGGNSPLHF.

This rearrangement joins TRBV6-6 to TRBJ1-3; D is ambiguous. V dropped 6 bases and J dropped 14 bases, with 17 bases sitting between them. Germline V gene sequence: CDR1 MNHNY, CDR2 SVGAGI (reference sequence). This CDR3 has 12 amino acids. Here the CDR3 DNA reads TGTGCCAGCAGCCTGGATCGGGGTTCTGTATATTTT. Protein product: CASSLDRGSVYF.

DNA of the CDR3: TGTGCCAGCCTACGGGACAGGGGTTCAGATACGCAGTATTTT. This encodes CASLRDRGSDTQYF. The chain links TRBV6-5 to TRBJ2-3; 10 bases agree with TRBD1. Germline V gene sequence: CDR1 MNHEY, CDR2 SVGAGI. The CDR3 spans 14 residues. V gave up 8 bases and J gave up 4 bases; unmatched junction bases: 6.

The rearrangement joins TRBV27 to TRBJ2-1; maybe TRBD1 (5 bases). The V and J ends lost 7 bases and 3 bases respectively, with 19 bases between them. CDR3 length: 16 amino acids. Germline CDR1 and CDR2: MNHEY and SMNVEV (reference sequence). Here the CDR3 reads CASTPTVALFYNEQFF. The CDR3, as DNA: TGTGCCAGCACCCCGACAGTGGCACTCTTCTACAATGAGCAGTTCTTC.

The chain recombines TRBV6-4 with TRBJ1-6; 10 bases agree with TRBD1. J lost 2 bases, V lost 6 bases, and 1 base had no gene match. Germline CDR1 and CDR2: MRHNA and SNTAGT. The CDR3 spans 15 residues. This CDR3 reads CASRDRGTYNSPLHF. The DNA for the CDR3 is TGTGCCAGCAGGGACAGGGGGACCTATAATTCACCCCTCCACTTT.

The V and J genes are TRBV5-4 and TRBJ2-5, with 12 bases that match TRBD2. Germline CDR1 reads SGHNT; CDR2 reads YYREEE (reference sequence). This CDR3 contains 19 residues. V lost 2 bases, J lost 5 bases, and 16 bases stayed unmatched. This chain's CDR3 is CASSLASGGAGALGETQYF. The CDR3, as DNA: TGTGCCAGCAGCTTAGCTAGCGGGGGGGCCGGCGCTTTGGGGGAGACCCAGTACTTC.

The rearrangement links TRBV15 to TRBJ1-5; 8 bases fit TRBD1. The V gene end was trimmed by 0 bases and the J gene end by 6 bases; junction bases not matched to a gene: 7. The length of the CDR3 is 16 residues. Germline-derived CDR1 and CDR2 are LNHNV and YYDKDF (reference sequence). CDR3 nucleotides: TGTGCCACCAGCAGAGATAGGGGACAGGTTCGTCAGCCCCAGCATTTT. Its protein product is CATSRDRGQVRQPQHF.

The chain recombines TRBV6-5 with TRBJ1-2, with TRBD1 matching over 10 bases. The V segment lost 6 bases and the J segment 9 bases; nucleotides outside the gene matches: 10. In germline, CDR1 is MNHEY, CDR2 SVGAGI. The CDR3 contains 14 residues. CDR3 residues: CASSYGTGEQRYTF. DNA for the CDR3: TGTGCCAGCAGCTACGGGACAGGGGAACAGCGCTACACCTTC.

The chain joins TRBV23-1 to TRBJ2-6; the D gene is possibly TRBD1 (6 bases). TRBV23-1 is annotated as an ORF whose role is uncertain. CDR3 size: 16 residues. The V and J ends lost 3 bases and 4 bases respectively, with 13 bases between them. In nucleotides, the CDR3 is TGCGCCAGCAGTCATCATACAGGGTCCGGGGCCAACGTCCTGACTTTC. The encoded protein is CASSHHTGSGANVLTF.

The chain employs TRBV7-9 and TRBJ2-5, with D perhaps TRBD1 (6 bases). There are 14 residues in the CDR3. CDR1 SEHNR and CDR2 FQNEAQ come from the germline V gene (reference sequence). Trimming pared 1 base from V and 9 bases from J, leaving 15 bases between. Here the CDR3 DNA reads TGTGCCAGCAGCTTAGTGGACAGTCCACCCGCCCAGTACTTC. Translated: CASSLVDSPPAQYF.

The chain links TRBV21-1 to TRBJ2-3; the table's D call TRBD1 went unverified against the DNA. TRBV21-1 represents a pseudogene. CDR3 size: 17 residues. The CDR3, as DNA: TGTGCCAGCAGCAAAACGCAGGGAACACCTGGCACAGATACGCAGTATTTT. Translating it yields CASSKTQGTPGTDTQYF.

CDR3 nucleotide sequence: TGTGCCAGCACCCGGACAGGCTTTGGCTACACCTTC. This codes for CASTRTGFGYTF. The chain has TRBV6-5 and TRBJ1-2; 7 nucleotides line up with TRBD1. The CDR3 extends over 12 amino acids. Trimming at V came to 7 bases and at J to 7 bases, leaving 6 bases not matched to a gene. Germline-derived CDR1 and CDR2 are MNHEY and SVGAGI.

J is TRBJ2-3 and V is TRBV24-1, with 11 bases identical to TRBD2. V lost 9 bases, J lost 0 bases, and 10 bases stayed unmatched. This CDR3 comprises 17 residues. Germline V CDR1 and CDR2: KGHDR, SFDVKD. Here the CDR3 DNA reads TGTGCCACCGGTCCTAGCGGGGGGATTACTAGCACAGATACGCAGTATTTT. Its protein is CATGPSGGITSTDTQYF.

This chain connects TRBV24-1 to TRBJ2-1, with 11 bases that match TRBD1. The CDR3 totals 16 residues. Germline loops: CDR1 KGHDR, CDR2 SFDVKD. The junction had 6 bases not matched to a gene; V was cut back by 4 bases and J by 5 bases. DNA of the CDR3: TGTGCCACCAGTGACCCCGGACAGGGGGCTGACAATGAGCAGTTCTTC. This translates into CATSDPGQGADNEQFF.

The chain joins TRBV7-6 to TRBJ2-1; 7 bases align to TRBD2. This CDR3 contains 13 residues. The V segment lost 3 bases and the J segment 10 bases; nucleotides outside the gene matches: 6. Germline CDR1 and CDR2: SGHVS and FNYEAQ. CDR3 protein: CASSLSSGAEQFF. The CDR3 DNA reads as TGTGCCAGCAGCTTGTCTAGCGGAGCGGAGCAGTTCTTC. Drawing the rest from reference TRBV7-6 and TRBJ2-1, the complete variable domain is GAGVSQSPRYKVTKRGQDVALRCDPISGHVSLYWYRQALGQGPEFLTYFNYEAQQDKSGLPNDRFSAERPEGSISTLTIQRTEQRDSAMYRCASSLSSGAEQFFGPGTRLTVL.

The V call is TRBV14, the J call TRBJ1-1, with D possibly being TRBD1 (6 bases). CDR1 and CDR2 from the germline V gene are SGHDN and FVKESK. V shed 4 bases and J shed 6 bases, with 21 bases lying between them. The CDR3 loop spans 16 amino acids. The CDR3 nucleotides read TGTGCCAGCAGCCGAGACGCCGGGACATCGATCGCTGAAGCTTTCTTT. Amino acids: CASSRDAGTSIAEAFF.

This rearrangement joins TRBV18 to TRBJ1-6, with 11 bases fitting TRBD1. The length of the CDR3 is 15 residues. Germline V gene data show CDR1 as KGHSH and CDR2 as LQKENI. V lost 5 bases and J lost 12; bases outside the gene matches: 9. The CDR3 DNA reads TGTGCCAGCTCAATAAGGACAGGGGGCGGGCAACCCCTCCACTTT. It translates to CASSIRTGGGQPLHF.

The CDR3 region has the DNA TGTGCCACCAGCACCAGGGTGGGAGAAAAACTGTTTTTT. Its translation is CATSTRVGEKLFF. V usage is TRBV15 and J usage is TRBJ1-4; TRBD1 might be the D (5 bases). Trimming left V 4 bases short and J 8 bases short, with 11 bases between. The germline gives CDR1 LNHNV, CDR2 YYDKDF (reference sequence). The CDR3 extends over 13 amino acids.

The rearrangement joins TRBV28 to TRBJ1-6; 7 bases match TRBD1. J gave up 10 bases and V 5 bases, and 17 bases lay outside the gene matches. CDR1 is MDHEN, CDR2 SYDVKM, per germline. This CDR3 has 17 residues. The CDR3 nucleotides are TGTGCCAGCAGTCCCTCGGAATCCGACAGGGTTAAATCACCCCTCCACTTT. Residues: CASSPSESDRVKSPLHF.

The chain is built from TRBV7-9 and TRBJ2-2; 8 bases match TRBD2. The CDR3 extends over 16 amino acids. With 8 bases clipped from V and 1 base from J, the junction kept 9 bases outside the gene matches. Germline V gene sequence: CDR1 SEHNR, CDR2 FQNEAQ (reference sequence). The chain's CDR3 is CASPSFAGGNTGELFF. The CDR3 DNA sequence: TGTGCCAGCCCGTCTTTCGCGGGGGGGAACACCGGGGAGCTGTTTTTT.

In DNA, the CDR3 is TGCAGTGCTAGTGACCTCGGACTAGCGGGAAGAACAGATACGCAGTATTTT. Protein sequence: CSASDLGLAGRTDTQYF. The rearrangement joins TRBV20-1 to TRBJ2-3, with 12 bases fitting TRBD2. The V gene's germline CDR1 is DFQATT and CDR2 SNEGSKA (reference sequence). CDR3 size: 17 residues. The V and J ends lost 3 bases and 3 bases, in that order; junction bases with no gene match: 10.

The chain is built from TRBV6-5 and TRBJ1-5; 7 bases align to TRBD1. Germline trimming cut 7 bases from V and 3 bases from J; bases unmatched to any gene: 6. The germline gives CDR1 MNHEY, CDR2 SVGAGI. This CDR3 is 14 amino acids long. CDR3 loop: CASTLGQINQPQHF. As DNA, the CDR3 is TGTGCCAGCACCCTGGGACAGATCAATCAGCCCCAGCATTTT.

The chain is built from TRBV4-2 and TRBJ2-1; 10 bases map to TRBD2. This CDR3 spans 17 amino acids. CDR1 and CDR2 from the germline V gene are LGHNA and YNFKEQ. The ends lost 0 bases at V and 6 bases at J; junction bases unmatched: 8. The CDR3 here is CASSQEAASGRANEQFF. The CDR3 DNA reads TGTGCCAGCAGCCAAGAGGCTGCCAGCGGGAGGGCCAATGAGCAGTTCTTC.

This sequence joins TRBV2 and TRBJ2-7; D may be TRBD1 (5 bases). Germline-derived CDR1 and CDR2 are SNHLY and FYNNEI. V was pared by 8 bases and J by 3 bases, with 23 bases between. This CDR3 spans 16 amino acids. The chain's CDR3 is CASVSGGIRQFYEQYF. The CDR3, as DNA: TGTGCCAGCGTCTCTGGTGGGATTAGACAGTTCTACGAGCAGTACTTC.

The chain links TRBV29-1 to TRBJ1-2, with 11 bases identical to TRBD1. Germline loops: CDR1 SQVTM, CDR2 ANQGSEA. The CDR3 is made up of 13 amino acids. Losses at the gene ends were 7 bases for V and 8 bases for J; bases not matched to a gene: 9. The CDR3 DNA reads TGCAGCGGAACGGACAGGGGGCGGGGAGGCTACACCTTC. Protein product: CSGTDRGRGGYTF.

The chain uses TRBV15 and TRBJ1-2; TRBD1 is a possible D gene (5 bases). The V end lost 5 bases, the J end lost 7 bases, and 11 bases lay between the germline ends. The CDR3 extends over 12 amino acids. Germline CDR1 and CDR2: LNHNV and YYDKDF (reference sequence). In nucleotides, the CDR3 is TGTGCCACCAGCCACCCGGGGGTTGGCTACACCTTC. This translates into CATSHPGVGYTF.

The chain uses TRBV11-3 and TRBJ1-2; TRBD1 matches at 7 bases. Germline V gives CDR1 SGHNT, CDR2 YENEEA. The junction had 9 bases not matched to a gene; V was cut back by 5 bases and J by 6 bases. CDR3 length equals 14 residues. The CDR3 spells CASSPLDRDDGYTF. Here the CDR3 DNA reads TGTGCCAGCAGCCCGCTTGACAGGGACGATGGCTACACCTTC.

This chain uses TRBV15 with TRBJ1-1; D is unclear. Germline CDR1 is LNHNV and CDR2 is YYDKDF (reference sequence). The CDR3 is 13 amino acids. The V end lost 0 bases, the J end lost 13 bases, and 15 bases lay between the germline ends. CDR3 sequence reads: CATSRELATQDFF. In DNA, the CDR3 is TGTGCCACCAGCAGAGAGTTGGCCACTCAGGATTTCTTT.